Shown below are 5 T cell receptor beta chains from a single sample sequenced in a study of blood T cell repertoires in COVID-19. Method: immunoSEQ multiplex PCR; TCRdb's copy keeps in-frame clones and lacks some. The data contain about 190,000 clones, around 90% of them seen just once; the ten biggest clones take up around 7%. The sequenced material came from peripheral blood. These receptors were obtained from a man aged 40-55 years with acute or convalescent COVID-19.

The chain links TRBV5-5 to TRBJ2-7, with 8 bases matching TRBD1. After removal of 3 bases from V and 6 bases from J, the junction contained 8 bases not matched to a gene. The CDR3 sequence is 14 residues long. CDR1 and CDR2 from the germline V gene are SGHKS and YYEKEE (reference sequence). This CDR3 is CASSSAGGPSEQYF. The CDR3 bases are TGTGCCAGCAGCTCAGCAGGGGGCCCTTCCGAGCAGTACTTC. The full variable domain, in which reference TRBV5-5 and TRBJ2-7 provide the parts outside the CDR3, is DAGVTQSPTHLIKTRGQQVTLRCSPISGHKSVSWYQQVLGQGPQFIFQYYEKEERGRGNFPDRFSARQFPNYSSELNVNALLLGDSALYLCASSSAGGPSEQYFGPGTRLTVT.

This chain links TRBV5-6 with TRBJ1-5; D ambiguous. V was pared by 0 bases and J by 2 bases, with 9 bases between. From germline, CDR1 is SGHDT and CDR2 YYEEEE. This CDR3 region has 15 residues. For the CDR3, the DNA is TGTGCCAGCAGCTTGGGCTGGAGCGGCAATCAGCCCCAGCATTTT. The encoded protein is CASSLGWSGNQPQHF.

The chain joins TRBV7-6 to TRBJ2-7, with TRBD2 matching over 11 bases. CDR3 length equals 15 residues. In germline, CDR1 is SGHVS, CDR2 FNYEAQ. The V gene end was trimmed by 4 bases and the J gene end by 5 bases; junction bases not matched to a gene: 7. The CDR3 DNA is TGTGCCAGCAGCTCCTCTAGCGGGGGGTACGACGAGCAGTACTTC. This sequence encodes CASSSSSGGYDEQYF. Drawing the rest from reference TRBV7-6 and TRBJ2-7, the complete variable domain is GAGVSQSPRYKVTKRGQDVALRCDPISGHVSLYWYRQALGQGPEFLTYFNYEAQQDKSGLPNDRFSAERPEGSISTLTIQRTEQRDSAMYRCASSSSSGGYDEQYFGPGTRLTVT.

The rearrangement joins TRBV10-3 to TRBJ2-4; TRBD2 matches at 13 bases. V lost 10 bases to trimming and J lost 4 bases; unmatched junction nucleotides: 7. Germline values: CDR1 ENHRY, CDR2 SYGVKD. The CDR3 runs to 15 residues. CDR3 amino acids: CATSLAGGQKNIQYF. As DNA, the CDR3 is TGTGCCACCTCACTAGCGGGGGGGCAGAAAAACATTCAGTACTTC.

The chain is built from TRBV28 and TRBJ1-5, with a weak D call TRBD1 (6 bases). Germline V lookup: CDR1 MDHEN, CDR2 SYDVKM. The CDR3 is made up of 15 amino acids. V was trimmed by 1 base and J by 5 bases, leaving 12 bases between them. CDR3 sequence reads: CASSLFGTPDQPQHF. The CDR3 DNA sequence: TGTGCCAGCAGTTTATTTGGGACACCCGATCAGCCCCAGCATTTT.